These T cell receptor beta chains were read from a single sample in a study of shared clonotypes between healthy human individuals. Profiled with immunoSEQ multiplex PCR; TCRdb holds only in-frame clones, not every one. The data contain millions of clones, about 92% of them seen just once; the ten biggest clones take up 1.5% to 2%. Input material: naive CD8+ T cells from PBMCs. The source of these receptors is a man aged 18-30 years in good health. Some clones in this sample may be carry-over from other donors' samples. CDR3s include the opening cysteine and the closing phenylalanine or tryptophan. Fields, in order: D gene, clone size, J gene, V gene, CDR3 length, CDR3 protein, CDR3 DNA. The D gene is left open where the match is weak. Clone size is given for some rows only: seen once, a few or many times, or a class if the clone is expanded.

TRBD2	NA	TRBJ2-5	TRBV6-4	17	CASSDGKREDPRETQYF	TGTGCCAGCAGTGACGGAAAGCGGGAGGATCCGCGAGAGACCCAGTACTTC
NA	NA	TRBJ1-1	TRBV13	15	CASSLGPRGGTEAFF	TGTGCCAGCAGCTTAGGCCCGAGGGGGGGCACTGAAGCTTTCTTT
TRBD1	NA	TRBJ1-1	TRBV10-2	14	CASRPGQGNTEAFF	TGCGCCAGCAGGCCCGGACAGGGGAACACTGAAGCTTTCTTT
NA	NA	TRBJ2-7	TRBV7-8	16	CASSLEAGLLSHEQYF	TGTGCCAGCAGCTTAGAGGCAGGGCTCCTCTCCCACGAGCAGTACTTC
TRBD1	NA	TRBJ2-7	TRBV29-1	14	CSVSTGGISYEQYF	TGCAGCGTATCCACAGGGGGCATCTCCTACGAGCAGTACTTC
TRBD2	NA	TRBJ2-3	TRBV5-6	16	CASSLPLAVSTDTQYF	TGTGCCAGCAGCCTCCCCCTAGCGGTTTCCACAGATACGCAGTATTTT
TRBD2	NA	TRBJ2-7	TRBV5-4	14	CASSSRTSGYEQYF	TGTGCCAGCAGCTCGAGGACTAGCGGGTACGAGCAGTACTTC
TRBD1	NA	TRBJ2-5	TRBV28	16	CASSPVTGGLRETQYF	TGTGCCAGCAGTCCCGTGACAGGGGGCCTCCGGGAGACCCAGTACTTC
NA	NA	TRBJ2-7	TRBV27	14	CASSLGGAGYEQYF	TGTGCCAGCAGTTTAGGCGGAGCGGGCTACGAGCAGTACTTC
TRBD1	few	TRBJ1-2	TRBV7-9	14	CASTWTGRLYGYTF	TGTGCCAGCACCTGGACAGGTCGGCTCTATGGCTACACCTTC
NA	NA	TRBJ2-7	TRBV9	15	CASSPRATSSYEQYF	TGTGCCAGCAGCCCCCGGGCGACTAGCTCCTACGAGCAGTACTTC
NA	NA	TRBJ1-1	TRBV12-5	12	CASGLKGAEAFF	TGTGCTAGTGGTCTCAAAGGAGCTGAAGCTTTCTTT
TRBD1	NA	TRBJ2-2	TRBV28	15	CASSIGGSRAGELFF	TGTGCCAGCAGCATAGGGGGCTCGAGGGCCGGGGAGCTGTTTTTT
TRBD2	NA	TRBJ2-5	TRBV7-6	15	CASSFLAGVGETQYF	TGTGCCAGCAGCTTTTTAGCGGGAGTGGGAGAGACCCAGTACTTC
TRBD1	NA	TRBJ2-7	TRBV30	14	CAWVNRDRGYEQYF	TGTGCCTGGGTAAACCGGGACAGGGGTTACGAGCAGTACTTC
TRBD1	NA	TRBJ1-2	TRBV27	15	CASRDDRGINYGYTF	TGTGCCAGCAGGGACGACAGGGGAATAAACTATGGCTACACCTTC
TRBD2	NA	TRBJ2-5	TRBV10-3	15	CAISRLAGTQETQYF	TGTGCCATCAGTCGTCTAGCGGGGACCCAAGAGACCCAGTACTTC
NA	NA	TRBJ2-2	TRBV2	16	CASSEDFAGWAGELFF	TGTGCCAGCAGTGAAGATTTCGCAGGTTGGGCCGGGGAGCTGTTTTTT
NA	NA	TRBJ1-5	TRBV7-9	14	CASSSLWDMSPQHF	TGTGCCAGCAGCTCCCTCTGGGATATGTCGCCCCAGCATTTT
TRBD1	NA	TRBJ2-7	TRBV9	15	CASSVAGQGAYEQYF	TGTGCCAGCAGCGTAGCAGGACAGGGGGCTTACGAGCAGTACTTC
TRBD2	once	TRBJ2-7	TRBV30	13	CAWSLGLVSEQYF	TGTGCCTGGAGTCTAGGACTAGTAAGCGAGCAGTACTTC
NA	NA	TRBJ1-2	TRBV29-1	15	CSVDLGAEADGGYTF	TGCAGCGTTGATCTGGGGGCGGAGGCGGATGGTGGCTACACCTTC
NA	NA	TRBJ2-7	TRBV30	14	CAWSVQGLFYEQYF	TGTGCCTGGAGTGTACAGGGACTGTTCTACGAGCAGTACTTC
NA	NA	TRBJ1-5	TRBV9	14	CASSEEPGGQPQHF	TGTGCCAGCAGCGAAGAACCGGGGGGCCAGCCCCAGCATTTT
NA	NA	TRBJ2-5	TRBV19	15	CASSIDPRSQETQYF	TGTGCCAGTAGTATAGATCCCAGGAGTCAAGAGACCCAGTACTTC
TRBD2	NA	TRBJ2-1	TRBV7-9	14	CAILSRREKDEQFF	TGTGCCATACTTTCGCGGCGGGAGAAGGATGAGCAGTTCTTC
TRBD2	NA	TRBJ2-5	TRBV27	16	CASSFLRTGGLETQYF	TGTGCCAGCAGTTTCTTGAGGACGGGAGGGTTAGAGACCCAGTACTTC
NA	NA	TRBJ2-7	TRBV5-6	13	CASSFGGSYEQYF	TGTGCCAGCAGCTTTGGGGGGTCCTACGAGCAGTACTTC